This T cell receptor (beta chain) was observed in a study of early T cells in non-severe SARS-CoV-2 infection. Study summary: Bulk RNA from unsorted whole blood was sequenced; chains were unpaired. General study results and limits: VDJdb matching, biased toward anti-spike CD8 responses, missed private and CD4 specificities.

The J segment lost 3 bases and the V segment lost 3 bases, leaving 6 bases of the junction unmatched. CDR3 size: 15 residues. Germline assignment: CDR1 SGDLS and CDR2 YYNGEE. To note about this clonotype: Antigen unknown.

Individual cDNA molecules received unique molecular identifiers. TCRdb re-analysed the 5' RACE reads in MiXCR, keeping a single row per CDR3 protein. Of 95,000 to 120,000 distinct CDR3 sequences in the sample, about 12% were seen once. The source of this sequence is an adult who was a healthcare worker with PCR-confirmed SARS-CoV-2 infection or an uninfected control (not recorded which). The sequenced material came from whole blood. The chain combines TRBV9 with TRBJ2-1; TRBD1 matches 7 bases. The CDR3 bases are TGTGCCAGCAGCGCGACGGGACAGAACTACAATGAGCAGTTCTTC. This encodes CASSATGQNYNEQFF.